This is a list of T cell receptor beta chains from one sample in a study of shared clonotypes between healthy human individuals. The repertoire was sequenced with immunoSEQ multiplex PCR; TCRdb's copy has only in-frame clones and lacks some. This repertoire shows 330,000 or so clones, roughly 70% found once; its top ten account for roughly a tenth. The sequencing input was memory CD4+ T cells sorted from blood. Every receptor here comes from a man younger than 45 in good health. CDR3s include the opening cysteine and the closing phenylalanine or tryptophan. A D gene is named only where the DNA matches it firmly. Size is omitted from some rows. Given values are once, few, many or a class for expanded clones.

TRBV5-6	-	TRBD2	TRBJ2-5	CASSLFLAGHQETQYF	TGTGCCAGCAGCTTGTTCCTAGCGGGCCACCAAGAGACCCAGTACTTC
TRBV28	-	TRBD2	TRBJ2-3	CASSLGVVAGGDTQYF	TGTGCCAGCAGTTTAGGGGTGGTAGCGGGAGGGGATACGCAGTATTTT
TRBV16	-	-	TRBJ2-7	CASSQRRRSGTDEQYF	TGTGCCAGCAGCCAAAGGCGGAGGTCAGGGACCGACGAGCAGTACTTC
TRBV5-1	-	-	TRBJ1-2	CASSYAVQGVGGYTF	TGCGCCAGCAGCTACGCTGTACAGGGCGTCGGTGGCTACACCTTC
TRBV5-1	-	-	TRBJ2-3	CASRTGGTTDTQYF	TGCGCCAGCAGGACTGGCGGAACCACAGATACGCAGTATTTT
TRBV28	-	TRBD2	TRBJ2-7	CASSTPSGNGDEQYF	TGTGCCAGCAGTACTCCAAGCGGGAATGGTGACGAGCAGTACTTC
TRBV9	-	-	TRBJ2-1	CASSPGDSYNEQFF	TGTGCCAGCAGCCCAGGGGACTCCTACAATGAGCAGTTCTTC
TRBV5-1	-	-	TRBJ2-1	CASSFPGYNEQFF	TGCGCCAGCAGCTTTCCGGGGTACAATGAGCAGTTCTTC
TRBV9	-	-	TRBJ2-3	CASSVSSTDTQYF	TGTGCCAGCAGCGTATCAAGCACAGATACGCAGTATTTT
TRBV9	-	TRBD2	TRBJ2-3	CASSSGLAGGTDTQYF	TGTGCCAGCAGCTCGGGACTAGCGGGAGGCACAGATACGCAGTATTTT
TRBV4-3	-	-	TRBJ1-4	CASSQEPQATNEKLFF	TGCGCCAGCAGCCAAGAACCCCAGGCAACTAATGAAAAACTGTTTTTT
TRBV7-3	-	-	TRBJ1-1	CASSSQIGTEAFF	TGTGCCAGCAGCTCCCAGATTGGGACTGAAGCTTTCTTT
TRBV5-1	few	-	TRBJ1-1	CASSSSGWGPLGTEAFF	TGCGCCAGCAGCTCCAGTGGATGGGGACCCCTGGGCACTGAAGCTTTCTTT
TRBV19	-	TRBD1	TRBJ1-5	CASSRGQEQPQHF	TGTGCCAGTAGTAGGGGACAGGAGCAGCCCCAGCATTTT
TRBV5-4	-	-	TRBJ1-1	CASSKQGIKREAFF	TGTGCCAGCAGCAAACAGGGTATCAAGAGGGAAGCTTTCTTT
TRBV5-6	-	TRBD1	TRBJ1-1	CASSFDRVLNTEAFF	TGTGCCAGCAGCTTTGACAGGGTGCTGAACACTGAAGCTTTCTTT
TRBV2	many	-	TRBJ2-2	CASGAADGGELFF	TGTGCCAGCGGTGCAGCCGATGGCGGGGAGCTGTTTTTT
TRBV19	-	TRBD2	TRBJ2-5	CASSITSGSGGETQYF	TGTGCCAGTAGTATTACTAGCGGGAGTGGTGGAGAGACCCAGTACTTC
TRBV7-9	few	-	TRBJ2-5	CASSLVRETQYF	TGTGCCAGCAGCTTGGTCAGAGAGACCCAGTACTTC
TRBV5-4	-	-	TRBJ1-5	CASSGDRQGPQHF	TGTGCCAGCAGCGGTGACCGGCAAGGGCCCCAGCATTTT
TRBV5-1	-	TRBD2	TRBJ2-1	CASSLELAGGYNEQFF	TGCGCCAGCAGCTTGGAACTAGCGGGAGGGTACAATGAGCAGTTCTTC
TRBV9	-	TRBD1	TRBJ1-2	CASSPRQGATYGYTF	TGTGCCAGCAGCCCCCGACAGGGGGCTACTTATGGCTACACCTTC
TRBV2	-	TRBD2	TRBJ2-5	CASRHNSGRAAETQYF	TGTGCCAGCCGCCATAATAGCGGGAGGGCCGCCGAGACCCAGTACTTC
TRBV5-1	few	-	TRBJ1-1	CASSLAPGAVSEAFF	TGCGCCAGCAGCTTGGCTCCGGGGGCGGTTTCTGAAGCTTTCTTT
TRBV7-9	-	-	TRBJ1-3	CASSLILTDYSGNTIYF	TGTGCCAGCAGCCTCATCTTGACAGACTACTCTGGAAACACCATATATTTT
TRBV6-4	-	-	TRBJ1-1	CASSDSMGTEAFF	TGTGCCAGCAGTGACTCGATGGGCACTGAAGCTTTCTTT
TRBV5-4	-	-	TRBJ1-3	CASSLSGNTIYF	TGTGCCAGCAGCTTGTCAGGAAACACCATATATTTT
TRBV18	-	-	TRBJ2-1	CASSRGPYNEQFF	TGTGCCAGCTCACGAGGCCCCTACAATGAGCAGTTCTTC
TRBV5-1	once	-	TRBJ2-3	CASSPGPSTDTQYF	TGCGCCAGCAGCCCGGGACCAAGCACAGATACGCAGTATTTT
TRBV11-2	-	-	TRBJ1-3	CASSFNAGNTIYF	TGTGCCAGCAGCTTTAACGCTGGAAACACCATATATTTT
TRBV9	-	TRBD2	TRBJ2-1	CASSVSGNPSYNEQFF	TGTGCCAGCAGCGTGAGCGGGAACCCCTCCTACAATGAGCAGTTCTTC
TRBV7-2	-	TRBD1	TRBJ1-2	CASSLRQGRHGYTF	TGTGCCAGCAGCTTACGACAGGGTAGGCATGGCTACACCTTC
TRBV7-9	few	-	TRBJ2-2	CASKHPNTGELFF	TGTGCCAGCAAACACCCGAACACCGGGGAGCTGTTTTTT
TRBV6-6	few	-	TRBJ1-5	CASSTRGVQPQHF	TGTGCCAGCAGTACGAGGGGCGTTCAGCCCCAGCATTTT
TRBV7-6	-	-	TRBJ1-1	CASSPNRDAAFF	TGTGCCAGCAGCCCAAACAGGGACGCAGCTTTCTTT
TRBV25-1	many	-	TRBJ2-2	CASSEIRRDSNTGELFF	TGTGCCAGCAGTGAAATCCGGCGCGATTCGAACACCGGGGAGCTGTTTTTT
TRBV4-3	-	-	TRBJ1-5	CASSQDWTVSSNQPQHF	TGCGCCAGCAGCCAAGACTGGACAGTGAGTAGCAATCAGCCCCAGCATTTT
TRBV20-1	-	-	TRBJ2-5	CSAGGRETQYF	TGCAGCGCAGGAGGCCGAGAGACCCAGTACTTC
TRBV2	-	-	TRBJ2-3	CASKQGRGGDTQYF	TGTGCCAGCAAACAGGGCCGAGGTGGAGATACGCAGTATTTT
TRBV2	-	-	TRBJ1-1	CASSKTGGLMNTEAFF	TGTGCCAGCAGTAAGACCGGGGGCCTTATGAACACTGAAGCTTTCTTT
TRBV9	-	-	TRBJ2-2	CASHGNTGELFF	TGTGCCAGCCACGGGAACACCGGGGAGCTGTTTTTT
TRBV27	few	-	TRBJ2-1	CASSSSRTQYNEQFF	-
TRBV19	-	TRBD1	TRBJ2-7	CASSPGTGVGEQYF	TGTGCCAGTAGCCCAGGGACAGGGGTCGGCGAGCAGTACTTC
TRBV5-1	-	TRBD1	TRBJ1-2	CASSLVGTGEGSNGYTF	TGCGCCAGCAGCTTGGTTGGGACAGGGGAAGGGTCCAATGGCTACACCTTC
TRBV11-1	-	TRBD2	TRBJ2-1	CASSSKTGTSGANEQFF	TGTGCCAGCAGCTCTAAAACCGGGACTAGCGGGGCCAATGAGCAGTTCTTC
TRBV6-6	once	-	TRBJ2-7	CASSADSEQYF	TGTGCCAGCAGTGCTGACAGCGAGCAGTACTTC
TRBV28	-	-	TRBJ2-7	CASSALGRAGTYEQYF	TGTGCCAGCAGTGCTTTGGGCAGGGCAGGAACCTACGAGCAGTACTTC
TRBV5-5	-	-	TRBJ2-2	CASSFVSSSPGELFF	TGTGCCAGCAGCTTTGTGTCTAGCAGCCCCGGGGAGCTGTTTTTT